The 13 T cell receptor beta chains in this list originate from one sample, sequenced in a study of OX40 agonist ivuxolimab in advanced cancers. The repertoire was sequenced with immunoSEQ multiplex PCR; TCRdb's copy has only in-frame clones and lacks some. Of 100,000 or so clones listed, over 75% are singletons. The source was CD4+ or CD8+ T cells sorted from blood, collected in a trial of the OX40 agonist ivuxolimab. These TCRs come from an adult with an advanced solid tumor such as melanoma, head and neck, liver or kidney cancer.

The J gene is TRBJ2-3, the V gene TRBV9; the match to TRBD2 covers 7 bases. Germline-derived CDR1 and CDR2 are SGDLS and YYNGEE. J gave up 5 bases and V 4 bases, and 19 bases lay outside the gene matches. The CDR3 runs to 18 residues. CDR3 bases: TGTGCCAGCAGCTCCAGAAAGGGAGGTGGCGGGAGATTAGATACGCAGTATTTT. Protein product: CASSSRKGGGGRLDTQYF.

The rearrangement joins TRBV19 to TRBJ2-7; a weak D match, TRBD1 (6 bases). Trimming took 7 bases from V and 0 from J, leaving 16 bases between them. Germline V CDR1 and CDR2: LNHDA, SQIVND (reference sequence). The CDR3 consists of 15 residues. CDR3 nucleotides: TGTGCCAGTATTCCGGATGGGGGACACTCCTACGAGCAGTACTTC. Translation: CASIPDGGHSYEQYF.

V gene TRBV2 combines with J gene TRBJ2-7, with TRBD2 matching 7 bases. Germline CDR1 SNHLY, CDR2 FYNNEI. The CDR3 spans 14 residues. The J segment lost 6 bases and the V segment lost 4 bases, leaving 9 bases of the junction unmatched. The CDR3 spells CASSVGSGIGEQYF. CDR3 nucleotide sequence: TGTGCCAGCAGTGTTGGGAGCGGGATTGGCGAGCAGTACTTC.

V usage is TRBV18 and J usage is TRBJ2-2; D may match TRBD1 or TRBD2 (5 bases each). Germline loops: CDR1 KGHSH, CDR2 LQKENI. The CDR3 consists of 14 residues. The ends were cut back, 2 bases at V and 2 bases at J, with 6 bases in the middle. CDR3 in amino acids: CASSPGTNTGELFF. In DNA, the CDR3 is TGTGCCAGCTCACCAGGGACCAACACCGGGGAGCTGTTTTTT.

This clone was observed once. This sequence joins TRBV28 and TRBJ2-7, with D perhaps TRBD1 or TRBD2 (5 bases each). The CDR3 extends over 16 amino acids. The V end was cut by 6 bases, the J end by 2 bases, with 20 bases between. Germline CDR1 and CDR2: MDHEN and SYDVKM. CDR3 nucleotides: TGTGCCAGCAGGCCTGGGGCGGGCAATCACGCCTACGAGCAGTACTTC. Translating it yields CASRPGAGNHAYEQYF.

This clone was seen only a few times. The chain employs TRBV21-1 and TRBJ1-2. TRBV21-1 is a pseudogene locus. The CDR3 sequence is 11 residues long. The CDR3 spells CASGGGDFYTF. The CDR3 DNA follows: TGTGCCAGCGGCGGGGGGGATTTCTACACCTTC.

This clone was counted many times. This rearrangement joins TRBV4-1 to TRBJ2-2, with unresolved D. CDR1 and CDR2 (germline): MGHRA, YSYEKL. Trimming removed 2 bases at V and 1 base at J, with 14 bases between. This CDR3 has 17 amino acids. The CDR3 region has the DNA TGCGCCAGCAGCCAACTCGATATGGGATTGAACACCGGGGAGCTGTTTTTT. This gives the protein CASSQLDMGLNTGELFF.

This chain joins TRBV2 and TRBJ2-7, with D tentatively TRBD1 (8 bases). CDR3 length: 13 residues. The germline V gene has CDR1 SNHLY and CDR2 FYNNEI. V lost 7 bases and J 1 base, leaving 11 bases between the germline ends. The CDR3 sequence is CASNRGGSYEQYF. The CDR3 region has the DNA TGTGCCAGCAACAGGGGGGGGTCCTACGAGCAGTACTTC.

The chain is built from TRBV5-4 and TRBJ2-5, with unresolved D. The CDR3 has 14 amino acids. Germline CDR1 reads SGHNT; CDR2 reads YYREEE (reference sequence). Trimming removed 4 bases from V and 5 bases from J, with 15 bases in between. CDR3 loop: CASSLRAPRETQYF. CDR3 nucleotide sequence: TGTGCCAGCAGCCTCCGGGCACCCCGCGAGACCCAGTACTTC.

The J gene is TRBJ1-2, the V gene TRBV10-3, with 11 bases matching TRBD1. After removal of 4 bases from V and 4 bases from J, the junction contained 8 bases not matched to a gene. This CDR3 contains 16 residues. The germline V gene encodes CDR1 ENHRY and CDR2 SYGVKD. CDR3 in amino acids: CAISAGQGAYIYGYTF. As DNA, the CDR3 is TGTGCCATCAGTGCAGGACAGGGGGCTTATATCTATGGCTACACCTTC.

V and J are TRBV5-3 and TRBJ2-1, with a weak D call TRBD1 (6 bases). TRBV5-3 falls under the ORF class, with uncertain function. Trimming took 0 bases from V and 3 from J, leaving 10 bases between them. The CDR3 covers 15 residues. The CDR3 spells CARSLGDTLYNEQFF. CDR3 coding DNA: TGTGCCAGAAGCTTGGGGGACACCCTCTACAATGAGCAGTTCTTC.

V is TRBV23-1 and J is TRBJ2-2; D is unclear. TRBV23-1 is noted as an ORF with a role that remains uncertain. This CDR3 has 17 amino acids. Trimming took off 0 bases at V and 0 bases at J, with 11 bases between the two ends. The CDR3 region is CASSQSGLMANTGELFF. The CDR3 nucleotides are TGCGCCAGCAGTCAATCAGGGCTAATGGCGAACACCGGGGAGCTGTTTTTT.

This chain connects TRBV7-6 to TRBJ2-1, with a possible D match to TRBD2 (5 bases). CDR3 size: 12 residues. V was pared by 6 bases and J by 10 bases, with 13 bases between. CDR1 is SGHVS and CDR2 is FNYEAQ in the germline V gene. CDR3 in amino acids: CASSRGWREQFF. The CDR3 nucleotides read TGTGCCAGCAGTCGAGGTTGGAGGGAGCAGTTCTTC.